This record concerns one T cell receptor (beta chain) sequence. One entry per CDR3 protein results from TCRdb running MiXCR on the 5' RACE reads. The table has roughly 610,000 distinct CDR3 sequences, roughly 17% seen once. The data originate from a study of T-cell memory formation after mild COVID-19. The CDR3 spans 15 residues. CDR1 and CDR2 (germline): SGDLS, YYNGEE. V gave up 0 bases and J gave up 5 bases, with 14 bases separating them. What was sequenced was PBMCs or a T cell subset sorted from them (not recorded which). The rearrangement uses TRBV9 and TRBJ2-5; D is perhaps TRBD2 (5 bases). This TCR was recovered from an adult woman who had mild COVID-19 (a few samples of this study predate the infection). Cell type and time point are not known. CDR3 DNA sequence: TGTGCCAGCAGCGTAGACGGTAGCGAAGGCGAGACCCAGTACTTC. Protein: CASSVDGSEGETQYF.